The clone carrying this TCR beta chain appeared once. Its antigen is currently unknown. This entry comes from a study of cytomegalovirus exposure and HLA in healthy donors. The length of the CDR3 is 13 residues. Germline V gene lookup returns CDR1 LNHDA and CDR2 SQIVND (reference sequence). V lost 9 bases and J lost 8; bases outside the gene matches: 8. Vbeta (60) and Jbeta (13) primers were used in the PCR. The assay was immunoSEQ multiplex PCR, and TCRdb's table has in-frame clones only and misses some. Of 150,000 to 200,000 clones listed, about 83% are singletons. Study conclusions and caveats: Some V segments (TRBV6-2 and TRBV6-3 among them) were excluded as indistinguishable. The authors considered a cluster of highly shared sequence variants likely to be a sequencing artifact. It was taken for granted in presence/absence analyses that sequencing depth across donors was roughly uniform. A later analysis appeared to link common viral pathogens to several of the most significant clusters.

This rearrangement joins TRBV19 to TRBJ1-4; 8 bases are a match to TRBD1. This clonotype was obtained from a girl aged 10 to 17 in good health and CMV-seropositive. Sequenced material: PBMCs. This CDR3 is CASRQGTLEKLFF. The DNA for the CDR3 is TGTGCCAGCCGACAGGGGACGTTAGAAAAACTGTTTTTT.